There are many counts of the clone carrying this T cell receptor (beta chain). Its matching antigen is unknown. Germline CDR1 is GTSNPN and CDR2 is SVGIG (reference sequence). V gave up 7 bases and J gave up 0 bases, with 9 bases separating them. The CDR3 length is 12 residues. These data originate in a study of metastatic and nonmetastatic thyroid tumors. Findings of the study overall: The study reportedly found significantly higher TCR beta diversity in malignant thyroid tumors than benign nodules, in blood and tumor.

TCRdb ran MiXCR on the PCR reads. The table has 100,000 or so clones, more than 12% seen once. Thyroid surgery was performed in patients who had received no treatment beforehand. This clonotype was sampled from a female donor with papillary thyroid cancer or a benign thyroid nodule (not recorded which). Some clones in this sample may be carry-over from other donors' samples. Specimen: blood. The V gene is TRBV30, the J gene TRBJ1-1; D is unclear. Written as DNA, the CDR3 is TGTGCCTTAATAAAAGTGAACACTGAAGCTTTCTTT. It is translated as CALIKVNTEAFF.